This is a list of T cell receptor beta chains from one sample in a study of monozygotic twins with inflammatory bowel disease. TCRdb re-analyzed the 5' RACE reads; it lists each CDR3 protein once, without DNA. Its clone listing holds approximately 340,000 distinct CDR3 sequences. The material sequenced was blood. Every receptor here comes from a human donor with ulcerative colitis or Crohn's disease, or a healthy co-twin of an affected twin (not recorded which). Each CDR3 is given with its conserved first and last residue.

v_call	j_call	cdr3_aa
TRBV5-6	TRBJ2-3	CASSLVGGREDTQYF
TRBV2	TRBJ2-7	CASSEFPASGIGEQYF
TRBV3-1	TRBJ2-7	CASSQTPDGLAGEQYF
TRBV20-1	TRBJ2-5	CSAQPGPTRETQYF
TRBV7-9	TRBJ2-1	CASSPRIRSYNEQFF
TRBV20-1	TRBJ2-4	CSAVRQGENIQYF
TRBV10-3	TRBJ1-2	CAISESQEANYGYTF
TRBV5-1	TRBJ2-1	CASMAGRRVGEQFF
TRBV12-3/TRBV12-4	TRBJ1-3	CASSFLGTDSGNTIYF
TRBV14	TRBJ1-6	CASSQSFLGSPLHF
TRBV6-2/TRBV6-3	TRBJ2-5	CASSKARDRGETQYF
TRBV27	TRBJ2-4	CASRDSRSAGDIQYF
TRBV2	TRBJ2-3	CASRRDRGSTDTQYF
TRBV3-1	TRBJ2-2	CASSLGPVGTGELFF
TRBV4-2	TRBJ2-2	CASSQAAGDSSGELFF
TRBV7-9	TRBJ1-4	CASSLAVTNEKLFF
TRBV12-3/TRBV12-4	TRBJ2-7	CASSFPPAVDRSYEQYF
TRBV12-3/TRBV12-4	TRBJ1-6	CASESSYNSPLHF